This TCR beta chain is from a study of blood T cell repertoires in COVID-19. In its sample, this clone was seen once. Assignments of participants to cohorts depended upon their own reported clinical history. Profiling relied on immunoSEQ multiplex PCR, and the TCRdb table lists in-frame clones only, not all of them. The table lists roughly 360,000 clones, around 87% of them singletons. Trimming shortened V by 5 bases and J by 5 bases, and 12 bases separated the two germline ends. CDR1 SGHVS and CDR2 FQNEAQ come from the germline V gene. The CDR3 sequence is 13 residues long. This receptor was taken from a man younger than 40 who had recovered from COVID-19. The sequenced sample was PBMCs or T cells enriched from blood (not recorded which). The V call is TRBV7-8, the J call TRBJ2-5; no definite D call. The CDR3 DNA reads TGTGCCAGCAGCCCCCCCCCGGGTGAGACCCAGTACTTC. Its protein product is CASSPPPGETQYF.